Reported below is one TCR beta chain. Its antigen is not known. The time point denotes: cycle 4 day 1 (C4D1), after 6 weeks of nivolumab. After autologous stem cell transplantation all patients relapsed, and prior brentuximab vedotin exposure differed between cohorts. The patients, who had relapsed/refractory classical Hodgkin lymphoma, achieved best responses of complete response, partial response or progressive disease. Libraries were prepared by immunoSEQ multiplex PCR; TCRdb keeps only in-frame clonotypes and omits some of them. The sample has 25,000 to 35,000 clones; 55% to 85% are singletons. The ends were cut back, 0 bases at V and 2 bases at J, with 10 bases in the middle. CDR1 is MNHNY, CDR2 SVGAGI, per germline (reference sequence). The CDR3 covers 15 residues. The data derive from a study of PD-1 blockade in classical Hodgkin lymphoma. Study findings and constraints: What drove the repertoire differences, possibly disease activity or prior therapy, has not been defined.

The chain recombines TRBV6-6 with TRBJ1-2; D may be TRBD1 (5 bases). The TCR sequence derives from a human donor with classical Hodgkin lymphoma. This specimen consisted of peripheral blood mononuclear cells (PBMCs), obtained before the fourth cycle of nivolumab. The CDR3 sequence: CASSYSYQGNYGYTF. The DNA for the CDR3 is TGTGCCAGCAGTTACTCTTACCAGGGAAACTATGGCTACACCTTC.